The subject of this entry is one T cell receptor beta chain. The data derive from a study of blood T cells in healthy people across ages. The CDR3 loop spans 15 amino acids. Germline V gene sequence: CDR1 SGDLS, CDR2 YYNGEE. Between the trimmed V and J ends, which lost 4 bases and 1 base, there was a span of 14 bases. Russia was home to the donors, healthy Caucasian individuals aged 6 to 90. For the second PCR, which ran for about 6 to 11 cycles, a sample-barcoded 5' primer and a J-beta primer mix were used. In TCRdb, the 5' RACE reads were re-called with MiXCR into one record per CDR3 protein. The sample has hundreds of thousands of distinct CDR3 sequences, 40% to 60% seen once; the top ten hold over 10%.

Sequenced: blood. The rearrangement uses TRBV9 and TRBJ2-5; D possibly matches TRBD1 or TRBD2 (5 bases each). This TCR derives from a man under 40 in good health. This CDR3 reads CASSTRGAGQETQYF. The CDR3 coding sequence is TGTGCCAGCAGCACGAGAGGGGCCGGCCAAGAGACCCAGTACTTC.